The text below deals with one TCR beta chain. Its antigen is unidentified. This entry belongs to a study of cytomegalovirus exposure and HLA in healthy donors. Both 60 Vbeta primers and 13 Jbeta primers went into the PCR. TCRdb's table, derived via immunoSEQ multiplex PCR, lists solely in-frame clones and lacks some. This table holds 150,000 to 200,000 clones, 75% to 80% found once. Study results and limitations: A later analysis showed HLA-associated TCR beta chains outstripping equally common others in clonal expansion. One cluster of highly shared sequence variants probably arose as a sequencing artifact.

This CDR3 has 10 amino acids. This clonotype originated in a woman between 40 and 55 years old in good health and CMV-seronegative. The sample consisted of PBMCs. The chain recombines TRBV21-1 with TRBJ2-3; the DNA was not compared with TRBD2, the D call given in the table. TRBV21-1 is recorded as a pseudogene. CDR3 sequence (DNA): TGTGCCAGCAGCATATGTACGCAGTATTTT. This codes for CASSICTQYF.